The entry that follows covers one T cell receptor beta chain sequence. This clone has only one observation. Its antigen is not yet known. It has no much larger one-base neighbor in the sample; base qualities were not kept. Enrolling through a virtual design, the prospective study's participants ranged in age from roughly 18 to 89 years and lived across 24 United States geographic areas. In the prospective study, cohorts were assigned on the basis of participant-reported clinical history obtained from a screening survey and a study questionnaire. Each participant in the prospective study had whole blood, serum and a nasopharyngeal or oropharyngeal swab collected by mobile phlebotomists. Participants in the prospective study had the option to provide additional blood draws and questionnaires over a roughly two-month period. Blood samples from the prospective study were shipped frozen or at room temperature prior to DNA extraction.

Trimming takes 0 bases off V and 4 bases off J; junction bases not matched to a gene: 2. Based on the germline V gene, the CDR1 and CDR2 sequences are SGDLS and YYNGEE. From the cysteine through the phenylalanine, the CDR3 covers 14 amino acids. The kept DNA is CDR3 alone, 42 bases in frame from the first base. TCRbeta CDR3 regions were amplified from genomic DNA using the immunoSEQ Assay, a bias-controlled multiplex PCR. The original pipeline was this. Nucleated cell counts per sample were estimated from amplification of reference gene primers within the assay. To quantify the absolute abundance of each unique TCRbeta CDR3 rearrangement, sequence reads were collapsed and filtered. For each sample, productive Simpson clonality was calculated by taking the square root of Simpson's diversity index across productive rearrangements. TCRdb stores this immuneACCESS table with in-frame sequences only. Part of the clones is absent; in the studies checked, under half of the shortfall reflects unresolved V genes, and no reason is known for the rest. V and J calls and clone size are given by that table; D and trimming were obtained from the DNA. The sample table shows 250,000 to 350,000 clones, and nearly 90% are seen once. The ten largest clones capture approximately 4.5% of the sample.

The data are from a study of blood T cell repertoires in COVID-19 (TCRdb year 2020). As for the study more broadly: Samples from collaborators originated in the United States, Italy and Spain and spanned both the acute and convalescent phases of COVID-19. The material from the prospective study consisted of cDNA or gDNA derived from T cells, B-cell-depleted T cells, or PBMCs. A de-identified subject ID, COVID-19 status, age in years and sex were almost always included in the sample metadata. Deeply sampled blood TCRbeta repertoires from subjects exposed to, actively infected with, or recovered from COVID-19 were included in the dataset. The repertoires were released in a freely available public database meant as a resource for research on the immune response to SARS-CoV-2. Samples came from the ongoing ImmuneRACE study (first 160 participants) plus 1,254 subjects from 6 global collaborators. Where HLA class I and class II types were available, the types were taken from metadata supplied by the sample provider, not from assay-based typing. The full study reports these points: The quantity of clinical and demographic metadata differed by source and by participant and was supplied without curation.

The clonotype was recovered from a woman aged 18-29 years with acute COVID-19. Material: PBMCs or T cells enriched from blood (not recorded which). This sequence uses TRBV9 and TRBJ1-2, with TRBD1 identical over 8 junction bases. The nucleotide sequence is TGTGCCAGCAGCGTAGGTACAGGGGGCTATGGCTACACCTTC. The resulting protein is CASSVGTGGYGYTF.